The rows below give T cell receptor beta chains drawn from one sample of a study of response to subunit inactivated influenza vaccine. TCRdb independently ran MiXCR on the RT-PCR reads; one entry per CDR3 protein. The sample yields around 650,000 distinct CDR3 sequences, around 14% seen once. The source material was PBMCs from blood, sampled 11 to 12 days after vaccination. The receptors stem from a man aged 50-60 years who received an inactivated influenza vaccine. CDR3s include the opening cysteine and the closing phenylalanine or tryptophan. The D gene is left open where the match is weak. Only some rows state a clone size, as once, few, many or a class for expanded clones.

v_call	d_call	j_call	clone_size	cdr3_aa	cdr3_nt
TRBV7-2	NA	TRBJ2-7	many	CASSSPPTGTYEQYF	TGTGCCAGCAGCTCCCCTCCGACAGGAACCTACGAGCAGTACTTC
TRBV20-1	NA	TRBJ2-2	NA	CSARPGSRPGELFF	TGCAGTGCTAGGCCCGGGAGTCGACCCGGGGAGCTGTTTTTT
TRBV14	TRBD2	TRBJ2-1	NA	CASSQAGASGRGEQFF	TGTGCCAGCAGCCAAGCGGGGGCTAGCGGGAGGGGCGAGCAGTTCTTC
TRBV28	TRBD2	TRBJ2-1	NA	CASSLPRLAGTTYNEQFF	TGTGCCAGCAGTTTACCCCGACTAGCAGGAACAACCTACAATGAGCAGTTCTTC
TRBV28	NA	TRBJ1-1	few	CASSLPGQNTEAFF	TGTGCCAGCAGTTTACCTGGACAGAACACTGAAGCTTTCTTT
TRBV7-3	NA	TRBJ2-5	NA	CASRFDGVETQYF	TGTGCCAGCAGATTTGATGGGGTCGAGACCCAGTACTTC
TRBV6-1	NA	TRBJ1-1	NA	CASSPEGGRNTEAFF	TGTGCCAGCAGTCCTGAGGGGGGGCGGAACACTGAAGCTTTCTTT
TRBV28	NA	TRBJ2-1	NA	CASSLRSRGTRAEFF	TGTGCCAGCAGCCTAAGGTCCAGGGGGACTAGGGCGGAGTTCTTC
TRBV12-3/TRBV12-4	NA	TRBJ1-2	few	CASTPYSPGGYTF	TGTGCCAGCACCCCTTATTCTCCTGGAGGCTACACCTTC
TRBV5-1	NA	TRBJ2-5	NA	CASSFHGQIEETQYF	TGCGCCAGCAGCTTTCACGGCCAAATAGAAGAGACCCAGTACTTC
TRBV20-1	NA	TRBJ1-2	many	CSASDSIYGYTF	TGCAGTGCTTCTGACAGTATCTATGGCTACACCTTC
TRBV15	TRBD1	TRBJ2-1	few	CATSPRDRVSYNEQFF	TGTGCCACCAGCCCCCGGGACAGGGTCTCCTACAATGAGCAGTTCTTC
TRBV6-5	NA	TRBJ2-3	few	CASSYGLESADTQYF	TGTGCCAGCAGTTACGGCTTGGAGAGCGCAGATACGCAGTATTTT
TRBV5-4	NA	TRBJ2-5	many	CASSLRSFLGVETQYF	TGTGCCAGCAGCTTGCGGTCCTTTTTAGGAGTAGAGACCCAGTACTTC
TRBV6-2/TRBV6-3	NA	TRBJ2-2	few	CASYPVKMNTGELFF	TGTGCCAGCTACCCCGTAAAAATGAACACCGGGGAGCTGTTTTTT
TRBV12-3/TRBV12-4	NA	TRBJ2-2	NA	CASRDSARRLNTGELFF	TGTGCCAGCAGGGACAGTGCCCGACGTCTAAACACCGGGGAGCTGTTTTTT
TRBV20-1	NA	TRBJ2-1	NA	CSASTGPARWDEQFF	TGCAGTGCTAGCACGGGACCTGCCCGGTGGGATGAGCAGTTCTTC
TRBV4-1	NA	TRBJ1-6	many	CASSHDPDGRNSPLHF	TGCGCCAGCAGCCATGATCCGGACGGGAGGAATTCACCCCTCCACTTT
TRBV2	NA	TRBJ1-5	few	CASSMPGHIAYSNQPQHF	TGTGCCAGCTCAATGCCGGGACACATCGCTTATAGCAATCAGCCCCAGCATTTT
TRBV28	TRBD2	TRBJ2-1	NA	CASSSGRDYNEQFF	TGTGCCAGCAGTAGCGGGAGGGACTACAATGAGCAGTTCTTC
TRBV15	TRBD1	TRBJ2-7	many	CATSRGTGTASYEQYF	TGTGCCACCAGCAGAGGAACCGGGACAGCCTCCTACGAGCAGTACTTC
TRBV20-1	TRBD2	TRBJ2-1	few	CSARDLISGSYNEQFF	TGCAGTGCTAGAGATCTAATTAGCGGGAGCTACAATGAGCAGTTCTTC
TRBV3-1	NA	TRBJ1-1	NA	CASSLVGDGNTEAFF	TGTGCCAGCAGTCTAGTGGGGGATGGTAACACTGAAGCTTTCTTT